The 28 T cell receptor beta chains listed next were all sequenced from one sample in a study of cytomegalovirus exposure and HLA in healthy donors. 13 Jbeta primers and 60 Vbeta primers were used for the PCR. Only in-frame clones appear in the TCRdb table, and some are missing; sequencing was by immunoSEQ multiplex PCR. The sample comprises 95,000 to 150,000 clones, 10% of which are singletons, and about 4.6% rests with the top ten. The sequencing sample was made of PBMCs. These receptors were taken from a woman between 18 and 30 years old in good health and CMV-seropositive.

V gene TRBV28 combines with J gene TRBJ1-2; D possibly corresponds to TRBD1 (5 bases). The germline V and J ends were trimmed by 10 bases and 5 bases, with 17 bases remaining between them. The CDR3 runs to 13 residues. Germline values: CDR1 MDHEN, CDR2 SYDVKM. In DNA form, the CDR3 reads TGTGCCACCTCGGGCGGGGCTAGATATGGCTACACCTTC. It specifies CATSGGARYGYTF.

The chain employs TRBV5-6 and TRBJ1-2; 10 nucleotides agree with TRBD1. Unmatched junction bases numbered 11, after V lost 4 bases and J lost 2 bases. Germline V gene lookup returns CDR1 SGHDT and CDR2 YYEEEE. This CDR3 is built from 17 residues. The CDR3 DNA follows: TGTGCCAGCAGCAGTCCCGGGACAGGGGTACTCAACTATGGCTACACCTTC. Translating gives CASSSPGTGVLNYGYTF.

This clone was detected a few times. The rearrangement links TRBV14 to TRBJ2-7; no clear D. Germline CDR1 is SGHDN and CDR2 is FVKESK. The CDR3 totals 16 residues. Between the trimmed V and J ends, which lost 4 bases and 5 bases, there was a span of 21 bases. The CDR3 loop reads CASSLFYQDVWHEQYF. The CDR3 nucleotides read TGTGCCAGCAGCCTATTCTATCAGGATGTGTGGCACGAGCAGTACTTC.

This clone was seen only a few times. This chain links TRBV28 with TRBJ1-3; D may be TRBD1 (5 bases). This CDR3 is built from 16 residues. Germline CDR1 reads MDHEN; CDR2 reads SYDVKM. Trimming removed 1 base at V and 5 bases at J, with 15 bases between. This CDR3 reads CASSLYQGGKRNTIYF. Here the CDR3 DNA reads TGTGCCAGCAGTTTATATCAGGGAGGCAAAAGAAACACCATATATTTT.

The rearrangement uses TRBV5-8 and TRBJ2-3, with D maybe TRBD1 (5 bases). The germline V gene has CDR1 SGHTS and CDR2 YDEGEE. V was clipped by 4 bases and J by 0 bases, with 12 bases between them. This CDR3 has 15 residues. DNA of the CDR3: TGTGCCAGCAGCGAGAGACAGATGAGCACAGATACGCAGTATTTT. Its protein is CASSERQMSTDTQYF.

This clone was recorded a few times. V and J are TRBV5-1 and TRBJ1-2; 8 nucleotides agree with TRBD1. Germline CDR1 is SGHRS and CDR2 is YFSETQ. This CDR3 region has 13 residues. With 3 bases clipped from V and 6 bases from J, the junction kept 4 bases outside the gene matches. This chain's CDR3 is CASSSRQGNGYTF. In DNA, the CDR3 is TGCGCCAGCAGCTCCCGACAGGGGAATGGCTACACCTTC.

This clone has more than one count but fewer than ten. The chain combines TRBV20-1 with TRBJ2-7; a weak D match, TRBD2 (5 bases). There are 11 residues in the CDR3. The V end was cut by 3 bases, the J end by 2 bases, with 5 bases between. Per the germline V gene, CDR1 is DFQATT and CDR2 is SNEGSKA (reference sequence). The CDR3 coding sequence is TGCAGTGCTAGCGGGGCCTACGAGCAGTACTTC. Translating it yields CSASGAYEQYF.

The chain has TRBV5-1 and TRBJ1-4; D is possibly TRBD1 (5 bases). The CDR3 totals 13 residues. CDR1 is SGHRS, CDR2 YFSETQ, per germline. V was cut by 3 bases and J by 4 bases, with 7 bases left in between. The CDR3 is CASSSGGNEKLFF. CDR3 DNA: TGCGCCAGCAGCTCGGGGGGTAATGAAAAACTGTTTTTT.

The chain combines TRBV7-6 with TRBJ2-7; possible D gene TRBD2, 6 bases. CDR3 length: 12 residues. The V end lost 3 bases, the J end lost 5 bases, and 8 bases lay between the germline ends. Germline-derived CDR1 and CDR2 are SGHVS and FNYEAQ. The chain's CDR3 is CASSLREDEQYF. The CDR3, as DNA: TGTGCCAGCAGCTTGAGGGAGGACGAGCAGTACTTC.

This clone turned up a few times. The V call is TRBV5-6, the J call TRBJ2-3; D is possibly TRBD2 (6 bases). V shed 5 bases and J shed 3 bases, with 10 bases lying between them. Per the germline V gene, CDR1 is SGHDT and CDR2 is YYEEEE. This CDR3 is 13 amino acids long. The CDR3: CASRDYQTDTQYF. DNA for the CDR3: TGTGCCAGCAGGGACTACCAAACAGATACGCAGTATTTT. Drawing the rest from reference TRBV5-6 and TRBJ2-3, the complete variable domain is DAGVTQSPTHLIKTRGQQVTLRCSPKSGHDTVSWYQQALGQGPQFIFQYYEEEERQRGNFPDRFSGHQFPNYSSELNVNALLLGDSALYLCASRDYQTDTQYFGPGTRLTVL.

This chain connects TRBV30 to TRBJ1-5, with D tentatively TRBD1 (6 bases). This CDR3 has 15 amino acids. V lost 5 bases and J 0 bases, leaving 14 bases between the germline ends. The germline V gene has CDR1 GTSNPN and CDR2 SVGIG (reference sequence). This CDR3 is CAWANRAYSNQPQHF. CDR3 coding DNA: TGTGCCTGGGCAAACAGGGCATATAGCAATCAGCCCCAGCATTTT.

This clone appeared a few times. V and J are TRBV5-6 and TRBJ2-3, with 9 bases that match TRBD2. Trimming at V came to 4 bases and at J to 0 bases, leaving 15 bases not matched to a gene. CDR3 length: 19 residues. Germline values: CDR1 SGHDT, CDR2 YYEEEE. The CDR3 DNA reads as TGTGCCAGCAGCCATCGAACCTGGACTAGCGCGACTAGCACAGATACGCAGTATTTT. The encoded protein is CASSHRTWTSATSTDTQYF.

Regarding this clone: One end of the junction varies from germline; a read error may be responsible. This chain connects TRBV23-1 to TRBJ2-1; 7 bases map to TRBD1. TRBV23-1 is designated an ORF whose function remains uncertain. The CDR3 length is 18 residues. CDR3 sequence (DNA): TGCGCCAGCGGTCAAGACCAGTTGCGAGACAGGGTCAACAATGAGCAGTTCTTC. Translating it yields CASGQDQLRDRVNNEQFF.

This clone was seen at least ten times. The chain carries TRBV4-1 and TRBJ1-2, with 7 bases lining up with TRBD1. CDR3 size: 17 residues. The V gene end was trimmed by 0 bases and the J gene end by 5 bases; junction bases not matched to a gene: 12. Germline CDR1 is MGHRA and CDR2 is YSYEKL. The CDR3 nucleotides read TGCGCCAGCAGCCAAGATGCAGGGGGGCAGGGGGTATATGGCTACACCTTC. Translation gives CASSQDAGGQGVYGYTF.

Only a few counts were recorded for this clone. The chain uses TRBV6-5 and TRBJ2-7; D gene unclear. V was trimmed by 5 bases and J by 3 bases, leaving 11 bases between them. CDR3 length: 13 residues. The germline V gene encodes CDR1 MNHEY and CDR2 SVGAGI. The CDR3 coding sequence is TGTGCCAGCAGTGCCGCGGCGAGCTACGAGCAGTACTTC. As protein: CASSAAASYEQYF.

The CDR3 coding sequence is TGTGCCAGCTCATTTTCACAGGGGAAGACCGGGGAGCTGTTTTTT. Its protein product is CASSFSQGKTGELFF. The gene calls are TRBV18 and TRBJ2-2; the match to TRBD1 covers 7 bases. Trimming cost V 5 bases and J 5 bases; bases outside gene matches: 8. This CDR3 is 15 amino acids long. Germline V gene data show CDR1 as KGHSH and CDR2 as LQKENI. Full variable domain (rest looked up from reference TRBV18 and TRBJ2-2): NAGVMQNPRHLVRRRGQEARLRCSPMKGHSHVYWYRQLPEEGLKFMVYLQKENIIDESGMPKERFSAEFPKEGPSILRIQQVVRGDSAAYFCASSFSQGKTGELFFGEGSRLTVL.

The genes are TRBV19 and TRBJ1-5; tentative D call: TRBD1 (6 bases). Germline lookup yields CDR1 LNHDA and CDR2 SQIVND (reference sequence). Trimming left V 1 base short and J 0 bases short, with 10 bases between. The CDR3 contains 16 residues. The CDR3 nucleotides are TGTGCCAGTAGTATAGGATGGACAGTTAGCAATCAGCCCCAGCATTTT. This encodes CASSIGWTVSNQPQHF.

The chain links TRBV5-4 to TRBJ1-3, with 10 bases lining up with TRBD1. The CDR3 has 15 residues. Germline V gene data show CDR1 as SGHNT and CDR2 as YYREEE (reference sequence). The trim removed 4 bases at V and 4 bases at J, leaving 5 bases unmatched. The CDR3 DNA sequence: TGTGCCAGCAGCCGGGACAGGGGAGGAGGAAACACCATATATTTT. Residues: CASSRDRGGGNTIYF.

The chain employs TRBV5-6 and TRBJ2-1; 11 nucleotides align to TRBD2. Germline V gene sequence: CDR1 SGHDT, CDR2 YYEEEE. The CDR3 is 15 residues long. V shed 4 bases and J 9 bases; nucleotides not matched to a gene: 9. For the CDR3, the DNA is TGTGCCAGCAGCAAACTAGCGGGAGATTGGGTTGAGCAGTTCTTC. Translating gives CASSKLAGDWVEQFF.

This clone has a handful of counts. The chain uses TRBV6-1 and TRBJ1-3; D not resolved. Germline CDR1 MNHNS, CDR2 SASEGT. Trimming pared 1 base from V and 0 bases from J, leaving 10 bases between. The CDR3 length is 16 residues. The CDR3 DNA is TGTGCCAGCAGTGAAGTCGACGGGGACTCTGGAAACACCATATATTTT. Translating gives CASSEVDGDSGNTIYF.

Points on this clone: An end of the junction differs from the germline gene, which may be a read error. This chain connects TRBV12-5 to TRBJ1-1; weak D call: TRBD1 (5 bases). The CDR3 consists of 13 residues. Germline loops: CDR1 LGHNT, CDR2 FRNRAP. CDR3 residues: CASGLGPNTEAFF. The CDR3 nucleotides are TGTGCTAGTGGCTTGGGGCCCAACACTGAAGCTTTCTTT.

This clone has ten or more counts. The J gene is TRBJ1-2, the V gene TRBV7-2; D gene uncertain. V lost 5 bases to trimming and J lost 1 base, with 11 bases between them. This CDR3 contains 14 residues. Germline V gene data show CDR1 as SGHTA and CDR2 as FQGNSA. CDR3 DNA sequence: TGTGCCAGCAGCAAACAGAGCCTTAACTATGGCTACACCTTC. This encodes CASSKQSLNYGYTF.

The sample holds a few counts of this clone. CDR3 nucleotide sequence: TGTGCCAGCAGCCAATCAGACGGGAGCCCCTACGAGCAGTACTTC. As protein: CASSQSDGSPYEQYF. V usage is TRBV16 and J usage is TRBJ2-7; possibly TRBD2 for D (6 bases). The V gene lost 0 bases and the J gene lost 2 bases, with 11 bases spanning the gap. The germline gives CDR1 KGHSY, CDR2 FQNENV. The CDR3 is 15 residues long.

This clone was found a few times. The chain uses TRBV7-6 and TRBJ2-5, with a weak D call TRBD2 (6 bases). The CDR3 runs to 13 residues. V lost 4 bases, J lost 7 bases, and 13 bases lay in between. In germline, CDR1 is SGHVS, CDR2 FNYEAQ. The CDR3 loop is CASSSIVGGTQYF. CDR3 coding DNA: TGTGCCAGCAGCTCCATTGTCGGGGGGACCCAGTACTTC.

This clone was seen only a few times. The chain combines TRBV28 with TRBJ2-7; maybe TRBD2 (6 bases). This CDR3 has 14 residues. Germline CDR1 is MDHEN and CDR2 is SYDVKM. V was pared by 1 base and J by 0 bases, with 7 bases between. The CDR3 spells CASSLSGSSYEQYF. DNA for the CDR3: TGTGCCAGCAGTTTATCCGGGAGCTCCTACGAGCAGTACTTC.

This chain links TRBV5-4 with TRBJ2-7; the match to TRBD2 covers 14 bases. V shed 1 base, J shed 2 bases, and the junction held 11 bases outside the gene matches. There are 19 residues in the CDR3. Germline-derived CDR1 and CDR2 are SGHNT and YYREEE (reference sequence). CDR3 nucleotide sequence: TGTGCCAGCAGCTTGTTAATAGGGACTAGCGGGAGATCCGCCTACGAGCAGTACTTC. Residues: CASSLLIGTSGRSAYEQYF. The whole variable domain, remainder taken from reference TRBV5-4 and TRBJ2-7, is ETGVTQSPTHLIKTRGQQVTLRCSSQSGHNTVSWYQQALGQGPQFIFQYYREEENGRGNFPPRFSGLQFPNYSSELNVNALELDDSALYLCASSLLIGTSGRSAYEQYFGPGTRLTVT.

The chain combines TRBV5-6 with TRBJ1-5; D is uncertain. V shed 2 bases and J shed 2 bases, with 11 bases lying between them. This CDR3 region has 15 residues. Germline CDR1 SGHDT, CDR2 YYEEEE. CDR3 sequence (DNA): TGTGCCAGCAGCTTTTTCTGGGAGGGCAATCAGCCCCAGCATTTT. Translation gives CASSFFWEGNQPQHF.

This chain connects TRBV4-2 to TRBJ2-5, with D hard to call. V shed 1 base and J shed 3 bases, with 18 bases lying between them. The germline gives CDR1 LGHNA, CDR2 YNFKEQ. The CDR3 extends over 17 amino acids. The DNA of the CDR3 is TGTGCCAGCAGCCAAGTGGCCATCTGGGCTCCAAAAGAGACCCAGTACTTC. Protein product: CASSQVAIWAPKETQYF.